This is a list of T cell receptor beta chains from one sample in a study of long-term antiretroviral therapy in people with HIV. The repertoire was sequenced with immunoSEQ multiplex PCR; TCRdb's copy has only in-frame clones and lacks some. The sample comprises 48,000 or so clones, about 80% of which are singletons, and around 3% rests with the top ten. The sequenced sample was unsorted PBMCs, obtained 0.8 years after starting antiretroviral therapy. The receptors originated from a woman younger than 30 with HIV. The CDR3 runs from the conserved cysteine through the conserved F or W. The D gene is left open where the match is weak. The size entry is marked missing in some rows and otherwise reads once, few, many or a size class.

clone_size j_call v_call d_call cdr3_nt cdr3_aa
. TRBJ2-7 TRBV5-4 TRBD1 TGTGCCAGCAGCAGTCCCGGGACAGCCTACGAGCAGTACTTC CASSSPGTAYEQYF
. TRBJ2-3 TRBV5-5 . TGTGCCAGCAGCCAACAACACACAGATACGCAGTATTTT CASSQQHTDTQYF
. TRBJ2-5 TRBV27 . TGTGCCAGCAGTTTAAACCGGGGCGCGGTACAAGAGACCCAGTACTTC CASSLNRGAVQETQYF
. TRBJ1-5 TRBV5-6 TRBD1 TGTGCCAGCAGCCCGGGGACAGGGGGAAGTCAGCCCCAGCATTTT CASSPGTGGSQPQHF
. TRBJ1-5 TRBV6-4 . TGTGCCAGCAGCCCCGGGGACCGGGGGCCCCAGCATTTT CASSPGDRGPQHF
. TRBJ1-1 TRBV28 . TGTGCCAGCAGTCCTCCGACGGGGATGGCCCCTGAAGCTTTCTTT CASSPPTGMAPEAFF
once TRBJ2-3 TRBV18 . TGTGCCAGCTCAAGAAGGGGGGGTGAATCAGATACGCAGTATTTT CASSRRGGESDTQYF
. TRBJ2-3 TRBV6-4 TRBD2 TGTGCCAGCAGTGACACTAGCGGGAGGGCAACAGATACGCAGTATTTT CASSDTSGRATDTQYF
. TRBJ2-7 TRBV29-1 . TGCAGCGTTGAAGACGCGGGGAGGGGGTCCTACGAGCAGTACTTC CSVEDAGRGSYEQYF
. TRBJ1-2 TRBV13 . TGTGCCAGCAGCTTAGGCCACACAGGGAATATCTATGGCTACACCTTC CASSLGHTGNIYGYTF
. TRBJ2-7 TRBV7-2 . TGTGCCAGCAGCTCCTGGACAGATAACTACGAGCAGTACTTC CASSSWTDNYEQYF
. TRBJ2-1 TRBV27 . TGTGCCAGCCGAGAGGGGGTTGTTAGCTCCTACAATGAGCAGTTCTTC CASREGVVSSYNEQFF
. TRBJ1-1 TRBV18 TRBD1 TGTGCCAGCTCAAACCTCCGGGACAGGGGGTTACTGAACACTGAAGCTTTCTTT CASSNLRDRGLLNTEAFF
. TRBJ1-5 TRBV27 . TGTGCCAGCAGTTCAGGGTCATGGGCTCAGCCCCAGCATTTT CASSSGSWAQPQHF
few TRBJ2-1 TRBV6-5 TRBD2 TGTGCCACCCGGCGCGGGAGTGGGGTGGGCAATGAGCAGTTCTTC CATRRGSGVGNEQFF
. TRBJ2-3 TRBV6-5 . TGTGCCAGCAGATCCGGGCCATTGCTTACCTATTTT CASRSGPLLTYF
. TRBJ2-7 TRBV29-1 . TGCAGCGTTGAGTTAGCGTCTGAAGGATCCTACGAGCAGTACTTC CSVELASEGSYEQYF
. TRBJ2-7 TRBV7-2 . TGTGCCAGCAGCCAGCAAGGCTACGAGCAGTACTTC CASSQQGYEQYF
few TRBJ2-2 TRBV5-1 TRBD2 TGCGCCAGCAGCTTGACTAGCGGAGGCACCGGGGAGCTGTTTTTT CASSLTSGGTGELFF
. TRBJ2-7 TRBV6-6 . TGTGCCAGCAGTTACTCCCCGACCGGGCGCCGATTC CASSYSPTGRRF
. TRBJ2-3 TRBV7-2 . TGTGCCAGCAGCTTGGACTTCGGGGCGCCCAACACAGATACGCAGTATTTT CASSLDFGAPNTDTQYF
. TRBJ2-7 TRBV9 TRBD2 TGTGCCAGCAGCGGGACTAGCGACTACGAGCAGTACTTC CASSGTSDYEQYF
once TRBJ1-2 TRBV9 . TGTGCCAGCAGCCTCTCGGGTCCGGCCATGAATGGCTACACCTTC CASSLSGPAMNGYTF
. TRBJ2-1 TRBV7-6 TRBD2 TGTGCCAGCAGCTCGGGGACTAGCGGGAGAACTGAGCAGTTCTTC CASSSGTSGRTEQFF
few TRBJ1-2 TRBV7-9 TRBD1 TGTGCCAGCAGCTTCCGGACCCAAGGGCAGGGGGCGTGGGGTGGCTACACCTTC CASSFRTQGQGAWGGYTF
few TRBJ2-4 TRBV4-3 . TGCGCCAGCAGCCCTGGCATGGAGGACATTCAGTACTTC CASSPGMEDIQYF
. TRBJ1-6 TRBV6-5 TRBD1 TGTGCCAGCAGTGCTCGGACAGGGAATAATTCACCCCTCCACTTT CASSARTGNNSPLHF
. TRBJ2-3 TRBV9 . TGTGCCAGCAGCGTAGTGGGACTGCCCACAGATACGCAGTATTTT CASSVVGLPTDTQYF
. TRBJ2-3 TRBV11-2 . TGTGCCAGCAGCTTACTTTGGGGTGGCACAGATACGCAGTATTTT CASSLLWGGTDTQYF
. TRBJ1-5 TRBV18 . TGTGCCAGCTCACCACCAGGGGGAAATCAGCCCCAGCATTTT CASSPPGGNQPQHF
. TRBJ2-3 TRBV5-1 . TGCGCCAGCAGCTTGGAGCGGGCAAGCACAGATACGCAGTATTTT CASSLERASTDTQYF
. TRBJ2-2 TRBV7-3 TRBD2 TGTGCCAGCAGCCCTGGGGGTAGCGGGAGATTCTCCGGGGAGCTGTTTTTT CASSPGGSGRFSGELFF
few TRBJ2-7 TRBV27 . TGTGCCAGCAGTGGCCCGACAGGTTACGAGCAGTACTTC CASSGPTGYEQYF
. TRBJ2-7 TRBV18 . TGTGCCAGCTCGTTTCAAGGGCTGGACGACGAGCAGTACTTC CASSFQGLDDEQYF
. TRBJ2-6 TRBV5-1 . TGCGCCAGCGGACCCCGGGAAATTGGGGCCAACGTCCTGACTTTC CASGPREIGANVLTF
once TRBJ1-4 TRBV5-8 TRBD1 TGTGCCACCCCGGGACAGGGCAGCGAAAAACTGTTTTTT CATPGQGSEKLFF
few TRBJ2-7 TRBV4-1 TRBD1 TGCGCCAGCAGCCAAGATACAGGGGGCTACGAGCAGTACTTC CASSQDTGGYEQYF
. TRBJ1-1 TRBV10-3 . TGTGCCATCAGTGACACAAACAGAGAAGCTTTCTTT CAISDTNREAFF
. TRBJ1-1 TRBV14 TRBD1 TGTGCCAGCAGCCGCTTATACAGGGGGCAGGGGGCCGTAACTCGTGGTACTGAAGCTTTCTTT CASSRLYRGQGAVTRGTEAFF
. TRBJ2-1 TRBV18 TRBD2 TGTGCCAGCTCACCCCCGGGACTAGCTTTCAATGAGCAGTTCTTC CASSPPGLAFNEQFF
. TRBJ2-7 TRBV19 . TGTGCCAGTTTTAGATTTGACTACGAGCAGTACTTC CASFRFDYEQYF
. TRBJ2-5 TRBV9 TRBD1 TGTGCCAGCAGCGCCCAAGGCACAGGGGGCCGAGAGACCCAGTACTTC CASSAQGTGGRETQYF
. TRBJ2-7 TRBV15 . TGTGCCACCAGCAGAGGTGGGGGAGCCTACGAGCAGTACTTC CATSRGGGAYEQYF
few TRBJ1-1 TRBV5-8 . TGTGCCAGCAGCTTGGGCGGGACTAACACTGAAGCTTTCTTT CASSLGGTNTEAFF
. TRBJ2-3 TRBV5-6 TRBD2 TGTGCCAGCAGCCCACTAGCGCGAAGCACAGATACGCAGTATTTT CASSPLARSTDTQYF
. TRBJ1-5 TRBV11-2 . TGTGCCAGCAGCTTAGTCCTAAATCAGCCCCAGCATTTT CASSLVLNQPQHF
. TRBJ2-2 TRBV18 TRBD1 TGTGCCAGCTCGTCGGGACAGGGCAACACCGGGGAGCTGTTTTTT CASSSGQGNTGELFF
. TRBJ2-1 TRBV5-1 . TGCGCCAGCACCCTTGACAGATACAATGAGCAGTTCTTC CASTLDRYNEQFF
. TRBJ1-4 TRBV15 TRBD1 TGTGCCACCAGCAGGGGGAGAGGGACAGGGTATGAAAAACTGTTTTTT CATSRGRGTGYEKLFF
. TRBJ2-3 TRBV7-3 . TGTGCCAGCAGCCGGATGATGGGGGGCACTAGCACAGATACGCAGTATTTT CASSRMMGGTSTDTQYF
. TRBJ2-5 TRBV4-2 TRBD2 TGTGCCAGCAGCCTCTCGAGGGGTCTAGCGGGAGGCCTACAAGAGACCCAGTACTTC CASSLSRGLAGGLQETQYF
. TRBJ2-1 TRBV27 TRBD2 TGTGCCAGCAGTTCAGCACCTAGCGGGAGTGGTGAGCAGTTCTTC CASSSAPSGSGEQFF
. TRBJ2-1 TRBV9 . TGTGCCAGCAGCGTAGGTGGAGGGGGCGCGTCTTTTTTAGAGCAGTTCTTC CASSVGGGGASFLEQFF
few TRBJ1-2 TRBV10-3 . TGTGCCATCAGCTTATTGTATGGCTACACCTTC CAISLLYGYTF
. TRBJ2-7 TRBV28 . TGTGCCAGCAGTTCCTCCAGTACCCGGGTTTATGGCGAGCAGTACTTC CASSSSSTRVYGEQYF
. TRBJ2-5 TRBV10-2 . TGCGCCAGCACAGGGGAAGAGACCCAGTACTTC CASTGEETQYF
. TRBJ2-4 TRBV5-1 . TGCGCCAGCAGCTCCTTACGGACAGATAGAAACATTCAGTACTTC CASSSLRTDRNIQYF